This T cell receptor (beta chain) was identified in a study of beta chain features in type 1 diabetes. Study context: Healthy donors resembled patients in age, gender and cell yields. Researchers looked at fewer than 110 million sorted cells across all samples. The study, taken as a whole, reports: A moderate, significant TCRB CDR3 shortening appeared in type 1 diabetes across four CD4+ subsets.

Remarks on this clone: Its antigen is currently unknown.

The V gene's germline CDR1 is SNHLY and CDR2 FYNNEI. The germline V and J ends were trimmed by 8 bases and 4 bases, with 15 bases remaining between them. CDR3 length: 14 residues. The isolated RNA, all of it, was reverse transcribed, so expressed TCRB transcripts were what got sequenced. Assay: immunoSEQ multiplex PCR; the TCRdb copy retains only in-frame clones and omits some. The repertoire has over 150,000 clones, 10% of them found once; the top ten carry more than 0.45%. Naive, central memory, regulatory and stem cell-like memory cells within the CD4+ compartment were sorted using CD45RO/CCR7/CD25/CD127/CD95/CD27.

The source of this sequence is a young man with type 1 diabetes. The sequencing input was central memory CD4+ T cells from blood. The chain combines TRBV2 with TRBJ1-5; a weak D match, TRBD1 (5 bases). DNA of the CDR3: TGTGCCAGCTCTCTCGGGGGTGGGAATCAGCCCCAGCATTTT. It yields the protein CASSLGGGNQPQHF.